This TCR beta chain was identified during a study of brain T cells in children with intractable seizures (dated by TCRdb to about 2021). About the investigation overall: Resected brain tissue from a few dozen pediatric epilepsy surgery cases was first screened for immune gene transcripts using a NanoString immunology panel. Of the roughly 12 selected surgery cases, pre-surgery blood was also sequenced for eight, so four had brain tissue only.

The sample's time point label, in plain terms: resected brain tissue, or blood drawn just prior to surgery. The surgery cases that showed the highest brain T cell transcript signatures were chosen for TCR beta chain sequencing of brain tissue, and of blood when it was available. Before surgery, patients had received at least one anti-epileptic drug. TCR-sequenced patients were children with drug-resistant epilepsy due to tuberous sclerosis complex, focal cortical dysplasia, Rasmussen encephalitis or hemimegalencephaly. Blood was drawn right before the epilepsy surgery. Bulk genomic DNA was isolated from unsorted brain tissue and whole blood using the Monarch genomic DNA purification kit. The immunoSEQ assay was applied to genomic DNA to generate the TCR beta chain sequences. As for the authors' bioinformatics: CDR3 sequences not starting with the conserved framework cysteine at position 104 were manually removed. To get clonality, the normalized Shannon's Diversity Index was subtracted from one, giving values from 0 (maximal diversity) to 1 (oligoclonal). Differences in the frequency of the same CDR3 between samples, such as brain versus blood, were assessed with chi-squared comparison-of-proportions tests. Public clonotypes were identified by searching immuneACCESS, and similarity to known antiviral clonotypes was assessed with the VDJdb browser. What TCRdb holds here is the immuneACCESS table cut down to in-frame rearrangements. Part of the clones is not present; checked against another copy, under half of the missing clones reflect an unresolved V gene, and the others are unexplained. Clonal size and the V and J genes are those of that table, whereas D and trimming came from the DNA. A total of 110,000 or so clones appear in this sample, 85% to 95% of them only once. 3.8% of the sample comes from the top ten.

Worth noting for this clone: Its antigen target is currently unknown. No quality values exist for individual bases; no much larger clone is one base distant.

The research as a whole found: Because pre- and post-surgery blood were sequenced to different depths, clones absent from the pre-surgery sample may reflect undersampling. Viral specificity was inferred only from CDR3 sequence similarity, and patients' HCMV serostatus was unknown.

CDR1 and CDR2 were assigned from the germline V gene as MDHEN and SYDVKM. V is clipped by 3 bases and J by 4 bases, and the sequence between their germline boundaries is 15 bases long. Its CDR3 holds 15 amino acids, cysteine through phenylalanine. Kept here is only the CDR3 DNA, which spans 45 bases and is read in frame from base 1. This TCR was recovered from a boy in the first two years of life with hemimegalencephaly and intractable seizures. Sequencing was performed on peripheral blood, taken at surgery. The chain couples TRBV28 to TRBJ1-2; TRBD1 is a weak D gene call, 6 bases matching. The DNA is TGTGCCAGCAGTTTCCCCGTGGGACACAGCTATGGCTACACCTTC. Its translation is CASSFPVGHSYGYTF.